A selection of T cell receptor beta chains follows, all from one sample in a study of immune evolution from preneoplasia to lung adenocarcinoma. Profiling relied on immunoSEQ multiplex PCR, and the TCRdb table lists in-frame clones only, not all of them. The table has 4,000 to 5,000 clones, 75% to 85% seen once. The sequenced material came from FFPE minimally invasive lung adenocarcinoma tissue. These receptors were obtained from a person aged 70 to 85 with lung adenocarcinoma. Each CDR3 is given with its conserved first and last residue. D genes are given only for firm matches. Only some rows state a clone size, as once, few, many or a class for expanded clones.

v_call: TRBV5-1
j_call: TRBJ1-1
clone_size: .
d_call: .
cdr3_aa: CASSLDAAEAFF
cdr3_nt: TGCGCCAGCAGCTTGGACGCGGCTGAAGCTTTCTTT

v_call: TRBV10-2
j_call: TRBJ2-5
clone_size: .
d_call: TRBD1
cdr3_aa: CASMDRAQETQYF
cdr3_nt: TGCGCCAGCATGGACAGGGCCCAAGAGACCCAGTACTTC

v_call: TRBV5-1
j_call: TRBJ2-5
clone_size: .
d_call: .
cdr3_aa: CASSLEAFGAGQETQYF
cdr3_nt: TGCGCCAGCAGCTTGGAGGCGTTCGGGGCGGGACAAGAGACCCAGTACTTC

v_call: TRBV29-1
j_call: TRBJ1-5
clone_size: .
d_call: .
cdr3_aa: CSVGGPNSNQPQHF
cdr3_nt: TGCAGCGTTGGAGGTCCTAATAGCAATCAGCCCCAGCATTTT

v_call: TRBV19
j_call: TRBJ2-1
clone_size: medium-sized
d_call: TRBD2
cdr3_aa: CASTTSGLSYNEQFF
cdr3_nt: TGTGCCAGCACGACTAGCGGCCTCTCCTACAATGAGCAGTTCTTC

v_call: TRBV19
j_call: TRBJ2-1
clone_size: .
d_call: .
cdr3_aa: CASNGLYNEQFF
cdr3_nt: TGTGCCAGTAACGGTCTCTACAATGAGCAGTTCTTC

v_call: TRBV7-3
j_call: TRBJ2-7
clone_size: .
d_call: TRBD1
cdr3_aa: CASSLGPGQGYEQYF
cdr3_nt: TGTGCCAGCAGCTTAGGCCCAGGACAGGGATACGAGCAGTACTTC

v_call: TRBV28
j_call: TRBJ2-1
clone_size: .
d_call: TRBD2
cdr3_aa: CASSLTSGSNNEQFF
cdr3_nt: TGTGCCAGCAGCCTTACTAGCGGGAGTAACAATGAGCAGTTCTTC

v_call: TRBV7-5
j_call: TRBJ2-1
clone_size: .
d_call: .
cdr3_aa: CARSLARQKNFYNEQFF
cdr3_nt: TGTGCCAGAAGCTTAGCGCGGCAGAAAAACTTTTACAATGAGCAGTTCTTC

v_call: TRBV6-5
j_call: TRBJ2-2
clone_size: few
d_call: TRBD2
cdr3_aa: CASSSERSGNGELFF
cdr3_nt: TGTGCCAGCAGTTCCGAGCGGAGCGGGAACGGGGAGCTGTTTTTT

v_call: TRBV19
j_call: TRBJ2-7
clone_size: .
d_call: .
cdr3_aa: CASSPFGGASYEQYF
cdr3_nt: TGTGCCAGTAGTCCGTTCGGGGGAGCCTCCTACGAGCAGTACTTC

v_call: TRBV30
j_call: TRBJ1-1
clone_size: .
d_call: TRBD1
cdr3_aa: CAWRDRYNTEAFF
cdr3_nt: TGTGCCTGGAGGGACAGGTATAACACTGAAGCTTTCTTT

v_call: TRBV20-1
j_call: TRBJ2-4
clone_size: .
d_call: .
cdr3_aa: CSAREGNIQYF
cdr3_nt: TGCAGTGCTAGAGAGGGTAACATTCAGTACTTC

v_call: TRBV7-7
j_call: TRBJ2-5
clone_size: .
d_call: TRBD1
cdr3_aa: CASSLGTGYQETQYF
cdr3_nt: TGTGCCAGCAGCTTGGGGACAGGCTACCAAGAGACCCAGTACTTC

v_call: TRBV19
j_call: TRBJ1-3
clone_size: .
d_call: .
cdr3_aa: CASSRVAGNSGNTIYF
cdr3_nt: TGTGCCAGTAGTAGGGTCGCAGGGAACTCTGGAAACACCATATATTTT

v_call: TRBV7-8
j_call: TRBJ1-5
clone_size: few
d_call: TRBD1
cdr3_aa: CASSNDRGEGNQPQHF
cdr3_nt: TGTGCCAGCAGCAACGACAGGGGTGAGGGCAATCAGCCCCAGCATTTT

v_call: TRBV29-1
j_call: TRBJ1-4
clone_size: .
d_call: TRBD1
cdr3_aa: CSVATPGTGVEKLFF
cdr3_nt: TGCAGCGTGGCTACCCCCGGGACAGGAGTAGAAAAACTGTTTTTT

v_call: TRBV28
j_call: TRBJ2-7
clone_size: .
d_call: .
cdr3_aa: CASSFLPYEQYF
cdr3_nt: TGTGCCAGCAGTTTTTTGCCCTACGAGCAGTACTTC

v_call: TRBV19
j_call: TRBJ2-5
clone_size: .
d_call: .
cdr3_aa: CASSAPGESETQYF
cdr3_nt: TGTGCCAGTAGTGCCCCCGGGGAGTCCGAGACCCAGTACTTC

v_call: TRBV9
j_call: TRBJ2-3
clone_size: .
d_call: TRBD1
cdr3_aa: CASSVVAGGRDTQYF
cdr3_nt: TGTGCCAGCAGCGTAGTCGCAGGGGGCCGAGATACGCAGTATTTT

v_call: TRBV10-3
j_call: TRBJ1-1
clone_size: .
d_call: .
cdr3_aa: CAIRYGPNTEAFF
cdr3_nt: TGTGCCATCAGATACGGGCCGAACACTGAAGCTTTCTTT

v_call: TRBV18
j_call: TRBJ2-5
clone_size: .
d_call: .
cdr3_aa: CASSPVPAGETQYF
cdr3_nt: TGTGCCAGCTCACCAGTGCCGGCAGGGGAGACCCAGTACTTC

v_call: TRBV6-1
j_call: TRBJ2-7
clone_size: .
d_call: .
cdr3_aa: CASSPDGGLVQYF
cdr3_nt: TGTGCCAGCAGTCCAGACGGGGGGCTAGTGCAGTACTTC

v_call: TRBV7-9
j_call: TRBJ1-1
clone_size: .
d_call: .
cdr3_aa: CASSYPMTVPEAFF
cdr3_nt: TGTGCCAGCAGCTACCCGATGACTGTACCTGAAGCTTTCTTT

v_call: TRBV7-2
j_call: TRBJ2-1
clone_size: few
d_call: TRBD2
cdr3_aa: CASSSGLAVDEQFF
cdr3_nt: TGTGCCAGCAGCTCGGGACTAGCGGTTGATGAGCAGTTCTTC

v_call: TRBV7-9
j_call: TRBJ1-2
clone_size: .
d_call: .
cdr3_aa: CASSSRGGGYTF
cdr3_nt: TGTGCCAGCAGCTCCCGTGGGGGAGGCTACACCTTC

v_call: TRBV12-5
j_call: TRBJ1-1
clone_size: .
d_call: .
cdr3_aa: CASGTLITEAFF
cdr3_nt: TGTGCTAGTGGTACTTTGATCACTGAAGCTTTCTTT

v_call: TRBV4-2
j_call: TRBJ2-7
clone_size: .
d_call: TRBD2
cdr3_aa: CASSLSSGEQYF
cdr3_nt: TGTGCCAGCAGCTTATCTAGCGGCGAGCAGTACTTC

v_call: TRBV5-4
j_call: TRBJ2-2
clone_size: .
d_call: .
cdr3_aa: CALTVTNTGELFF
cdr3_nt: TGTGCCCTCACCGTAACGAACACCGGGGAGCTGTTTTTT

v_call: TRBV11-2
j_call: TRBJ2-5
clone_size: .
d_call: TRBD1
cdr3_aa: CASRGQGVETQYF
cdr3_nt: TGTGCCAGCAGGGGACAGGGTGTGGAGACCCAGTACTTC

v_call: TRBV15
j_call: TRBJ2-4
clone_size: .
d_call: .
cdr3_aa: CATSRDRVEGAAADIQYF
cdr3_nt: TGTGCCACCAGCAGAGACAGGGTGGAGGGGGCGGCAGCGGACATTCAGTACTTC

v_call: TRBV5-4
j_call: TRBJ2-7
clone_size: .
d_call: .
cdr3_aa: CASSLGRTYEQYF
cdr3_nt: TGTGCCAGCAGCTTGGGCAGGACCTACGAGCAGTACTTC

v_call: TRBV19
j_call: TRBJ2-7
clone_size: .
d_call: .
cdr3_aa: CASSFSTGPRSDEQYF
cdr3_nt: TGTGCCAGTAGTTTCTCAACGGGACCGAGATCCGACGAGCAGTACTTC

v_call: TRBV4-1
j_call: TRBJ1-5
clone_size: .
d_call: .
cdr3_aa: CASSQGGGAEGNQPQHF
cdr3_nt: TGCGCCAGCAGCCAAGGGGGGGGCGCCGAGGGCAATCAGCCCCAGCATTTT

v_call: TRBV2
j_call: TRBJ1-2
clone_size: .
d_call: .
cdr3_aa: CASSVGRGEYGYTF
cdr3_nt: TGTGCCAGCAGTGTAGGCAGAGGAGAGTATGGCTACACCTTC

v_call: TRBV4-1
j_call: TRBJ1-5
clone_size: few
d_call: .
cdr3_aa: CASSQGGGAEGNQPQHF
cdr3_nt: TGCGCCAGCAGCCAAGGCGGAGGGGCTGAGGGCAATCAGCCCCAGCATTTT

v_call: TRBV11-2
j_call: TRBJ2-6
clone_size: once
d_call: .
cdr3_aa: CASTGSSGANVLTF
cdr3_nt: TGTGCCAGCACAGGAAGCTCTGGGGCCAACGTCCTGACTTTC

v_call: TRBV30
j_call: TRBJ1-4
clone_size: .
d_call: .
cdr3_aa: CAWSSIKEKLFF
cdr3_nt: TGTGCCTGGAGTTCCATTAAGGAAAAACTGTTTTTT

v_call: TRBV28
j_call: TRBJ2-7
clone_size: .
d_call: .
cdr3_aa: CASSSPGPYEQYF
cdr3_nt: TGTGCCAGCAGTTCACCGGGACCGTACGAGCAGTACTTC

v_call: TRBV30
j_call: TRBJ1-2
clone_size: .
d_call: TRBD1
cdr3_aa: CAWSTGGNYGYTF
cdr3_nt: TGTGCCTGGAGTACAGGGGGTAACTATGGCTACACCTTC

v_call: TRBV28
j_call: TRBJ2-1
clone_size: few
d_call: TRBD2
cdr3_aa: CASILTSGYNEQFF
cdr3_nt: TGTGCCAGCATCTTGACTAGCGGATACAATGAGCAGTTCTTC

v_call: TRBV7-9
j_call: TRBJ1-4
clone_size: .
d_call: TRBD1
cdr3_aa: CASSLTGGSEEKLFF
cdr3_nt: TGTGCCAGCAGCCTCACAGGGGGCAGCGAGGAAAAACTGTTTTTT

v_call: TRBV6-1
j_call: TRBJ2-1
clone_size: .
d_call: .
cdr3_aa: CASSGGAYNEQFF
cdr3_nt: TGTGCCAGCAGCGGCGGGGCCTACAATGAGCAGTTCTTC

v_call: TRBV6-5
j_call: TRBJ2-7
clone_size: .
d_call: .
cdr3_aa: CASSYTLRQSDEQYF
cdr3_nt: TGTGCCAGCAGTTACACTCTAAGGCAGAGCGACGAGCAGTACTTC

v_call: TRBV16
j_call: TRBJ1-1
clone_size: few
d_call: .
cdr3_aa: CASSQSRESTEAFF
cdr3_nt: TGTGCCAGCAGCCAATCAAGAGAGAGCACTGAAGCTTTCTTT

v_call: TRBV27
j_call: TRBJ1-6
clone_size: once
d_call: .
cdr3_aa: CASRNDLNSPLHF
cdr3_nt: TGTGCCAGCAGGAACGACCTAAATTCACCCCTCCACTTT

v_call: TRBV4-2
j_call: TRBJ2-1
clone_size: .
d_call: TRBD2
cdr3_aa: CASSQWSGVNNEQFF
cdr3_nt: TGTGCCAGCAGCCAGTGGAGCGGGGTAAACAATGAGCAGTTCTTC